Presented here are 21 T cell receptor beta chains from one specimen sequenced in a study of T cell changes during pregnancy in multiple sclerosis. The data were produced by immunoSEQ multiplex PCR, yet TCRdb's version contains in-frame clones alone and is incomplete. The sample yields fewer than 40,000 clones, over 75% seen once. The sample here was CD4+ T cells from peripheral blood mononuclear cells, taken in the first trimester of pregnancy. The receptors originated from a female donor in good health, enrolled as a control in a pregnancy study.

V usage is TRBV6-1 and J usage is TRBJ1-3; D remains ambiguous. This CDR3 spans 16 amino acids. V dropped 0 bases and J dropped 0 bases, with 9 bases sitting between them. The germline V gene encodes CDR1 MNHNS and CDR2 SASEGT. CDR3 amino acids: CASSEAASGSGNTIYF. The CDR3 DNA is TGTGCCAGCAGTGAAGCAGCCTCGGGCTCTGGAAACACCATATATTTT.

The chain carries TRBV29-1 and TRBJ2-7; 9 bases match TRBD2. CDR3 size: 12 residues. V trimming: 6 bases; J trimming: 2 bases; junction bases outside the gene matches: 2. Germline V CDR1 and CDR2: SQVTM, ANQGSEA. CDR3 loop: CSVTSGTYEQYF. The CDR3 nucleotides are TGCAGCGTGACTAGCGGTACCTACGAGCAGTACTTC.

In the case of this clone: The sample has other DNA sequences that encode this CDR3 too. CDR3 residues: CASSQVATGGLGYGYTF. The DNA of the CDR3 is TGTGCCAGCAGCCAGGTAGCGACAGGGGGCTTGGGCTATGGCTACACCTTC. The chain links TRBV4-2 to TRBJ1-2; 10 bases fit TRBD1. The CDR3 consists of 17 residues. In germline, CDR1 is LGHNA, CDR2 YNFKEQ. J was trimmed by 4 bases and V by 3 bases; bases with no gene match: 11.

The genes are TRBV28 and TRBJ2-4; D might be TRBD2 (5 bases). Per germline, CDR1 MDHEN and CDR2 SYDVKM. The CDR3 covers 12 residues. Trimming left V 7 bases short and J 4 bases short, with 8 bases between. The CDR3 DNA reads TGTGCCAGCACCGGGGAGAAAAACATTCAGTACTTC. This sequence encodes CASTGEKNIQYF. Using reference TRBV28 and TRBJ2-4 for the parts outside the CDR3, the full variable domain is DVKVTQSSRYLVKRTGEKVFLECVQDMDHENMFWYRQDPGLGLRLIYFSYDVKMKEKGDIPEGYSVSREKKERFSLILESASTNQTSMYLCASTGEKNIQYFGAGTRLSVL.

This chain joins TRBV18 and TRBJ2-1, with TRBD1 identical over 11 bases. The junction had 2 bases not matched to a gene; V was cut back by 0 bases and J by 4 bases. Germline CDR1 and CDR2: KGHSH and LQKENI. The CDR3 runs to 16 residues. The CDR3 region is CASSPPRDRGYNEQFF. CDR3 bases: TGTGCCAGCTCACCACCGCGGGACAGGGGGTACAATGAGCAGTTCTTC.

The rearrangement links TRBV12-5 to TRBJ2-7, with D possibly TRBD2 on 5 matching bases. The CDR3 sequence is 14 residues long. The germline gives CDR1 LGHNT, CDR2 FRNRAP. V lost 2 bases, J lost 5 bases, and 13 bases lay in between. The CDR3 coding sequence is TGTGCTAGTGGTTTGTCGGGATCCTCTAACGAGCAGTACTTC. Translating it yields CASGLSGSSNEQYF.

The V and J genes are TRBV7-2 and TRBJ2-2; 11 nucleotides agree with TRBD2. CDR3 length equals 14 residues. Trimming took 8 bases from V and 4 from J; bases not matched to a gene: 3. Germline V CDR1 and CDR2: SGHTA, FQGNSA. CDR3 nucleotides: TGTGCCAGCTGGCTAGCGGGGGGCACCGGGGAGCTGTTTTTT. Protein: CASWLAGGTGELFF.

This CDR3 reads CASAWDRGGPEAFF. The CDR3, as DNA: TGTGCCAGCGCCTGGGACAGGGGAGGGCCTGAAGCTTTCTTT. This chain links TRBV6-1 with TRBJ1-1; 10 nucleotides line up with TRBD1. The CDR3 covers 14 residues. Germline assignment: CDR1 MNHNS and CDR2 SASEGT. The V gene end was trimmed by 8 bases and the J gene end by 6 bases; junction bases not matched to a gene: 9.

The V and J genes are TRBV5-6 and TRBJ1-6; D gene ambiguous. Germline V lookup: CDR1 SGHDT, CDR2 YYEEEE. Between the trimmed V and J ends, which lost 4 bases and 2 bases, there was a span of 7 bases. This CDR3 spans 14 amino acids. In DNA form, the CDR3 reads TGTGCCAGCAGCGTTTCCACCTATAATTCACCCCTCCACTTT. Translation: CASSVSTYNSPLHF.

The chain joins TRBV6-5 to TRBJ1-5, with TRBD1 as a possible D gene (5 bases). The CDR3 has 10 amino acids. V was trimmed by 11 bases and J by 6 bases, leaving 8 bases between them. CDR1 MNHEY and CDR2 SVGAGI come from the germline V gene. The chain's CDR3 is CAAGPQPQHF. In DNA, the CDR3 is TGTGCCGCGGGACCTCAGCCCCAGCATTTT.

The rearrangement links TRBV7-2 to TRBJ1-5; D is possibly TRBD1 (5 bases). Per germline, CDR1 SGHTA and CDR2 FQGNSA. This CDR3 is 13 amino acids long. Trimming shortened V by 10 bases and J by 4 bases, and 14 bases separated the two germline ends. As DNA, the CDR3 is TGTGCCATCACTCTGGGGCCAAATCAGCCCCAGCATTTT. Translating gives CAITLGPNQPQHF.

This clone came up once. The chain employs TRBV2 and TRBJ2-1, with D hard to call. The V end was cut by 8 bases, the J end by 4 bases, with 12 bases between. CDR1 is SNHLY, CDR2 FYNNEI, per germline. The CDR3 runs 13 residues. The CDR3 sequence is CASAGFGYNEQFF. The CDR3 DNA follows: TGTGCCAGCGCCGGCTTCGGGTACAATGAGCAGTTCTTC.

The gene calls are TRBV7-2 and TRBJ1-3; 7 positions agree with TRBD1. The CDR3 loop spans 18 amino acids. V lost 1 base, J lost 1 base, and 10 bases stayed unmatched. CDR1 SGHTA and CDR2 FQGNSA come from the germline V gene. The CDR3 nucleotides read TGTGCCAGCAGCTTAGTTTTGGGACAGCTAACGTCTGGAAACACCATATATTTT. Its protein is CASSLVLGQLTSGNTIYF. Based on the CDR3 plus reference TRBV7-2 and TRBJ1-3, the full variable domain is GAGVSQSPSNKVTEKGKDVELRCDPISGHTALYWYRQSLGQGLEFLIYFQGNSAPDKSGLPSDRFSAERTGGSVSTLTIQRTQQEDSAVYLCASSLVLGQLTSGNTIYFGEGSWLTVV.

This CDR3 reads CASSALAGGLDTQYF. CDR3 coding DNA: TGTGCCAGCAGTGCACTAGCGGGGGGACTAGATACGCAGTATTTT. The gene calls are TRBV6-1 and TRBJ2-3; TRBD2 agrees at 12 bases. The CDR3 is made up of 15 amino acids. From germline, CDR1 is MNHNS and CDR2 SASEGT. The junction had 4 bases not matched to a gene; V was cut back by 4 bases and J by 5 bases.

The chain couples TRBV4-2 to TRBJ2-3, with 9 bases fitting TRBD2. CDR1 and CDR2 from the germline V gene are LGHNA and YNFKEQ. This CDR3 is 15 amino acids long. The J segment lost 5 bases and the V segment lost 4 bases, leaving 7 bases of the junction unmatched. CDR3 sequence reads: CASSLAGTSQDTQYF. As DNA, the CDR3 is TGTGCCAGCAGCCTTGCCGGGACTAGCCAAGATACGCAGTATTTT.

V and J are TRBV7-3 and TRBJ2-3, with TRBD2 matching over 7 bases. The V gene's germline CDR1 is SGHTA and CDR2 FQGTGA. This CDR3 region has 14 residues. Germline trimming cut 5 bases from V and 2 bases from J; bases unmatched to any gene: 4. The CDR3 coding sequence is TGTGCCAGCAGCCTCCGGGACTACACAGATACGCAGTATTTT. It codes for CASSLRDYTDTQYF.

Concerning this clone: One end of the junction is discordant with germline, which a read error may explain. In the same sample, other DNA sequences code for this CDR3. This chain joins TRBV11-3 and TRBJ2-1, with 8 positions matching TRBD1. Germline V gives CDR1 SGHNT, CDR2 YENEEA. The CDR3 extends over 15 amino acids. The CDR3 protein is CASSLRQGTYNEQFF. In DNA form, the CDR3 reads TGTGCTAGCAGCCTTAGACAGGGGACCTACAATGAGCAGTTCTTC. Drawing the rest from reference TRBV11-3 and TRBJ2-1, the complete variable domain is EAGVVQSPRYKIIEKKQPVAFWCNPISGHNTLYWYLQNLGQGPELLIRYENEEAVDDSQLPKDRFSAERLKGVDSTLKIQPAELGDSAVYLCASSLRQGTYNEQFFGPGTRLTVL.

The chain carries TRBV4-3 and TRBJ1-1; a weak D match, TRBD1 (5 bases). V was trimmed by 0 bases and J by 7 bases, leaving 9 bases between them. The length of the CDR3 is 13 residues. Germline-derived CDR1 and CDR2 are LGHNA and YSLEER. Here the CDR3 DNA reads TGCGCCAGCAGCCAAGATGGGGGGGGTGAAGCTTTCTTT. This gives the protein CASSQDGGGEAFF.

This clone came up once. The rearrangement joins TRBV5-1 to TRBJ1-1; the D gene is possibly TRBD1 (6 bases). The CDR3 spans 14 residues. Trimming left V 7 bases short and J 2 bases short, with 15 bases between. Germline CDR1 and CDR2: SGHRS and YFSETQ. CDR3 sequence reads: CASGNEGGNTEAFF. DNA for the CDR3: TGCGCCAGCGGGAATGAAGGGGGAAACACTGAAGCTTTCTTT.

This clone is a singleton in its sample. The gene calls are TRBV19 and TRBJ1-1; TRBD1 is a possible D gene (6 bases). Germline values: CDR1 LNHDA, CDR2 SQIVND (reference sequence). The germline V and J ends were trimmed by 4 bases and 5 bases, with 20 bases remaining between them. The CDR3 has 16 amino acids. The CDR3 here is CASSTHQNRVGTEAFF. The CDR3 region has the DNA TGTGCCAGTAGTACTCATCAAAACAGGGTCGGGACTGAAGCTTTCTTT.

The rearrangement uses TRBV5-4 and TRBJ2-5; D may be TRBD2 (6 bases). The J call may be mistaken, given a closer DNA end match to TRBJ2-7. Germline CDR1 SGHNT, CDR2 YYREEE (reference sequence). The CDR3 totals 15 residues. The CDR3 loop reads CASSLQRGGGYEQYF. The CDR3 DNA follows: TGTGCCAGCAGCTTGCAACGGGGAGGAGGCTACGAGCAGTACTTC.